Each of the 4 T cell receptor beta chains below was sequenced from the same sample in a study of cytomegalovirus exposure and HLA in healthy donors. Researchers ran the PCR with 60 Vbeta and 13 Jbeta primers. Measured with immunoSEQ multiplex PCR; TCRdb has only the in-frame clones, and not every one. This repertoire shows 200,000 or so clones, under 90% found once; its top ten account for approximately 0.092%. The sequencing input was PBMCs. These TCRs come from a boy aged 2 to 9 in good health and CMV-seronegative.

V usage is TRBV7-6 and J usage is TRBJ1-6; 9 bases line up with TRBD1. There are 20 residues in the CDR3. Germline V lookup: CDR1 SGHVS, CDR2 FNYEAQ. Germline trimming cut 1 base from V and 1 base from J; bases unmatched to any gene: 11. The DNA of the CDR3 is TGTGCCAGCAGCTTAGTTGGTCGCTCGGACAGGGGTTCCTATAATTCACCCCTCCACTTT. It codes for CASSLVGRSDRGSYNSPLHF.

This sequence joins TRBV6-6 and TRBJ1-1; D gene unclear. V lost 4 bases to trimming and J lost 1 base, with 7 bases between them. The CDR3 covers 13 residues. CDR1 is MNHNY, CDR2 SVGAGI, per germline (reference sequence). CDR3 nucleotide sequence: TGTGCCAGCAGTTGGGCCGGGAACACTGAAGCTTTCTTT. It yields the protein CASSWAGNTEAFF.

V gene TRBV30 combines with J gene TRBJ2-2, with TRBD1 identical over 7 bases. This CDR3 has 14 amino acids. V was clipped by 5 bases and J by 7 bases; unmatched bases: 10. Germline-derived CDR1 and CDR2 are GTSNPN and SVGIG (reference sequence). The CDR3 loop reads CAWGDTGAGGELFF. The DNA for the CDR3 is TGTGCCTGGGGAGACACAGGGGCGGGCGGGGAGCTGTTTTTT.

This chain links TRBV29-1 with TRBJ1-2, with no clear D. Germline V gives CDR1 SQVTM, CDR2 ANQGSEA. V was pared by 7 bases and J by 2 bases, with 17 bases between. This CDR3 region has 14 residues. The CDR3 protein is CSDLTTGSNYGYTF. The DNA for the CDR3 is TGCAGCGATCTAACCACGGGTTCCAACTATGGCTACACCTTC. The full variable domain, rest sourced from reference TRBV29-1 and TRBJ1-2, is SAVISQKPSRDICQRGTSLTIQCQVDSQVTMMFWYRQQPGQSLTLIATANQGSEATYESGFVIDKFPISRPNLTFSTLTVSNMSPEDSSIYLCSDLTTGSNYGYTFGSGTRLTVV.